This T cell receptor beta chain was captured in a study of blood T cell repertoires in COVID-19. Study at large: Collection of acute and convalescent COVID-19 samples took place in the United States, Italy and Spain.

CDR3 size: 15 residues. Germline V gene data show CDR1 as LNHDA and CDR2 as SQIVND (reference sequence). Trimming cost V 5 bases and J 5 bases, with 18 bases left between them. This clone was seen only a few times. Adults between roughly 18 and 95 years of age took part from 20 to 25 US areas. Cohort allocation depended upon clinical history that participants reported. Profiled with immunoSEQ multiplex PCR; TCRdb holds only in-frame clones, not every one. The data contain around 120,000 clones, 70% to 90% of them seen just once; the ten biggest clones take up under 2.5%. The TCR was taken from a woman between 45 and 60 years old who had recovered from COVID-19. The sequenced sample was PBMCs or T cells enriched from blood (not recorded which). This chain uses TRBV19 with TRBJ1-2, with D tentatively TRBD1 (5 bases). The CDR3 sequence is CASSEATGGTYGYTF. The CDR3 bases are TGTGCCAGTAGTGAGGCGACGGGAGGGACGTATGGCTACACCTTC.